This paragraph reports one T cell receptor beta chain. Its antigen is still unknown. The sample originates from a study of post-analysis software for immune sequencing data. Findings and caveats of the study: Five or six TRBV segments appeared more often in patients than in controls, and TRBV5-6, TRBV5-1 and TRBV20-1 were among these. By F measure, samples from a shared preparation batch strongly co-clustered.

The CDR3 runs 13 residues. Trimming removed 1 base from V and 8 bases from J, with 9 bases in between. TCR beta cDNA libraries had unique molecular identifiers. TCRdb re-called the PCR reads with MiXCR, one entry per CDR3 protein. Altogether about 810,000 distinct CDR3 sequences are present, under 70% being singletons, with the ten largest covering 4.6%. Sequencing input: blood. This TCR was sampled from a girl aged 5-17 years with multiple sclerosis. The chain recombines TRBV12-3 or TRBV12-4 with TRBJ2-1; D unclear. DNA for the CDR3: TGTGCCAGCAGTTTAGGCCTTTCACATGAGCAGTTCTTC. It encodes CASSLGLSHEQFF.